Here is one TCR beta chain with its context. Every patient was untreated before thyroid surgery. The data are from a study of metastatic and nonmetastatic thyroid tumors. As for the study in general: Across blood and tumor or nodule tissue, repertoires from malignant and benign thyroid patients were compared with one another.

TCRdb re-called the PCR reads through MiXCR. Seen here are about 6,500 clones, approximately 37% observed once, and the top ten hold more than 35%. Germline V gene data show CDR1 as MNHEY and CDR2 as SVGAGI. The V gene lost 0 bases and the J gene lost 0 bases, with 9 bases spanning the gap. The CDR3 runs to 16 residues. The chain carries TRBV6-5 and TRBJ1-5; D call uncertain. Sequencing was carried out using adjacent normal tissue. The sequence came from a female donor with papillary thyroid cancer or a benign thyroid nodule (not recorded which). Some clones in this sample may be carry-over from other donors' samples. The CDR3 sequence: CASSYSAGASNQPQHF. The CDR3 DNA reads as TGTGCCAGCAGTTACTCGGCAGGAGCTAGCAATCAGCCCCAGCATTTT.